The 24 T cell receptor beta chains listed next were all sequenced from one sample in a study of blood T cell repertoires in COVID-19. Data came from immunoSEQ multiplex PCR; TCRdb stores just in-frame clones and leaves some out. Of about 200,000 clones in the sample, about 82% were seen once. The sample taken for sequencing was PBMCs or T cells enriched from blood (not recorded which). Source of these receptors: a man in his forties with acute COVID-19.

The chain combines TRBV6-5 with TRBJ2-7; TRBD1 is a possible D gene (6 bases). The CDR3 loop spans 13 amino acids. The germline V gene encodes CDR1 MNHEY and CDR2 SVGAGI. V was pared by 6 bases and J by 1 base, with 10 bases between. The CDR3 reads CASSRGESYEQYF. The DNA for the CDR3 is TGTGCCAGCAGCAGGGGAGAGTCCTACGAGCAGTACTTC.

The chain employs TRBV5-1 and TRBJ2-3; 8 bases align to TRBD2. There are 14 residues in the CDR3. CDR1 SGHRS and CDR2 YFSETQ come from the germline V gene. Trimming cost V 7 bases and J 6 bases; bases outside gene matches: 10. In DNA, the CDR3 is TGCGCCAGCGCCCGAGCGGGAGAGGGCGATACGCAGTATTTT. Protein product: CASARAGEGDTQYF. The complete variable domain, with remaining parts taken from reference TRBV5-1 and TRBJ2-3, reads KAGVTQTPRYLIKTRGQQVTLSCSPISGHRSVSWYQQTPGQGLQFLFEYFSETQRNKGNFPGRFSGRQFSNSRSEMNVSTLELGDSALYLCASARAGEGDTQYFGPGTRLTVL.

This sequence joins TRBV4-1 and TRBJ2-7; D may be TRBD2 (6 bases). Trimming removed 4 bases from V and 0 bases from J, with 19 bases in between. Germline CDR1 is MGHRA and CDR2 is YSYEKL. The CDR3 is made up of 17 amino acids. The CDR3 region is CASSPSFAREHSYEQYF. The CDR3 DNA reads as TGCGCCAGCAGCCCATCTTTCGCCCGGGAGCACTCCTACGAGCAGTACTTC.

The chain employs TRBV15 and TRBJ2-1; 9 nucleotides line up with TRBD1. The CDR3 is 17 amino acids. Germline CDR1 is LNHNV and CDR2 is YYDKDF (reference sequence). V dropped 0 bases and J dropped 2; count of bases not matched to a gene: 5. The CDR3 coding sequence is TGTGCCACCAGCAGAGATATAGGGACAGGGCCCTACAATGAGCAGTTCTTC. This gives the protein CATSRDIGTGPYNEQFF.

This clone has only one observation. The chain links TRBV2 to TRBJ1-6, with 10 positions matching TRBD1. Germline V gene lookup returns CDR1 SNHLY and CDR2 FYNNEI. The trim removed 11 bases at V and 7 bases at J, leaving 11 bases unmatched. The CDR3 has 15 amino acids. The DNA of the CDR3 is TGTGCCGGCCGATCGGGACAGGGGTGGAATTCACCCCTCCACTTT. This gives the protein CAGRSGQGWNSPLHF.

The chain recombines TRBV3-1 (or the pseudogene TRBV3-2) with TRBJ2-7; 8 bases align to TRBD1. CDR1 is LGHDT and CDR2 is YNNKEL in the germline V gene (reference sequence). The CDR3 covers 16 residues. V gave up 0 bases and J gave up 3 bases; unmatched junction bases: 7. The CDR3 loop reads CASSQERTGRNYEQYF. For the CDR3, the DNA is TGTGCCAGCAGCCAAGAAAGGACAGGGCGTAACTACGAGCAGTACTTC.

The chain links TRBV7-8 to TRBJ2-5, with D perhaps matching TRBD1 (7 bases). The germline CDR1 and CDR2 sequences are SGHVS and FQNEAQ. Trimming left V 5 bases short and J 4 bases short, with 20 bases between. This CDR3 has 16 residues. The CDR3 sequence: CASSPLMSQGGETQYF. The CDR3 DNA reads as TGTGCCAGCAGCCCCCTAATGAGTCAGGGGGGAGAGACCCAGTACTTC.

This chain links TRBV5-1 with TRBJ2-3; possible D gene TRBD1, 5 bases. The CDR3 sequence is 18 residues long. Germline V gene sequence: CDR1 SGHRS, CDR2 YFSETQ. The V end lost 0 bases, the J end lost 2 bases, and 19 bases lay between the germline ends. The CDR3 DNA sequence: TGCGCCAGCAGCTTGGTCCCCCTCGGCCAGGGTCTCACAGATACGCAGTATTTT. Amino acid sequence: CASSLVPLGQGLTDTQYF.

The V gene is TRBV7-2, the J gene TRBJ2-3; tentatively, D is TRBD1 (7 bases). Germline CDR1 reads SGHTA; CDR2 reads FQGNSA. Trimming took off 5 bases at V and 5 bases at J, with 14 bases between the two ends. This CDR3 is built from 14 residues. The CDR3 loop is CASSRTGAGDTQYF. The CDR3 coding sequence is TGTGCCAGCAGCCGGACAGGAGCGGGAGATACGCAGTATTTT.

The V and J genes are TRBV28 and TRBJ1-2; 7 bases are shared with TRBD1. This CDR3 comprises 13 residues. Per germline, CDR1 MDHEN and CDR2 SYDVKM. With 6 bases clipped from V and 4 bases from J, the junction kept 5 bases outside the gene matches. CDR3 protein: CASSPGTVYGYTF. CDR3 nucleotides: TGTGCCAGCAGCCCGGGGACAGTCTATGGCTACACCTTC.

The rearrangement joins TRBV30 to TRBJ2-5; D might be TRBD1 (5 bases). V dropped 5 bases and J dropped 5 bases, with 15 bases sitting between them. CDR1 and CDR2 (germline): GTSNPN, SVGIG (reference sequence). This CDR3 has 13 residues. Here the CDR3 reads CAWDSSGRETQYF. CDR3 coding DNA: TGTGCCTGGGACAGCTCAGGAAGGGAGACCCAGTACTTC.

This CDR3 is CATILDRQETQYF. For the CDR3, the DNA is TGTGCCACCATCCTGGACAGACAAGAGACCCAGTACTTC. The chain recombines TRBV27 with TRBJ2-5; D perhaps matches TRBD1 (6 bases). This CDR3 contains 13 residues. Germline CDR1 is MNHEY and CDR2 is SMNVEV (reference sequence). Trimming shortened V by 10 bases and J by 2 bases, and 14 bases separated the two germline ends.

On this clone: The same CDR3 is also encoded by other DNA sequences in this sample. This sequence joins TRBV27 and TRBJ2-7, with a weak D call TRBD1 (5 bases). This CDR3 has 14 residues. Germline V gives CDR1 MNHEY, CDR2 SMNVEV (reference sequence). Trimming removed 2 bases at V and 0 bases at J, with 8 bases between. For the CDR3, the DNA is TGTGCCAGCAGTTTAGGCAGGGCCTCCTACGAGCAGTACTTC. Translation gives CASSLGRASYEQYF.

The chain joins TRBV15 to TRBJ2-7; D may be TRBD1 (5 bases). The CDR3 is 12 amino acids. From germline, CDR1 is LNHNV and CDR2 YYDKDF (reference sequence). Trimming stripped 0 bases from V and 9 bases from J, with 9 bases between. The CDR3 DNA sequence: TGTGCCACCAGCAGAGACGACAGATCGCAGTACTTC. Translation: CATSRDDRSQYF.

The rearrangement uses TRBV19 and TRBJ2-7; no clear D. V lost 5 bases, J lost 2 bases, and 4 bases lay in between. Germline V CDR1 and CDR2: LNHDA, SQIVND (reference sequence). This CDR3 is built from 11 residues. The CDR3 loop is CASSEAYEQYF. The DNA for the CDR3 is TGTGCCAGTAGTGAGGCCTACGAGCAGTACTTC.

V and J are TRBV18 and TRBJ1-3; 11 positions agree with TRBD1. This CDR3 is 16 amino acids long. V lost 6 bases, J lost 4 bases, and 8 bases stayed unmatched. Germline lookup yields CDR1 KGHSH and CDR2 LQKENI. CDR3 protein: CASSQGQGVSGNTIYF. CDR3 bases: TGTGCCAGCTCCCAGGGACAGGGGGTATCCGGAAACACCATATATTTT. Full variable domain (remainder filled in from reference TRBV18 and TRBJ1-3): NAGVMQNPRHLVRRRGQEARLRCSPMKGHSHVYWYRQLPEEGLKFMVYLQKENIIDESGMPKERFSAEFPKEGPSILRIQQVVRGDSAAYFCASSQGQGVSGNTIYFGEGSWLTVV.

V gene TRBV6-5 combines with J gene TRBJ2-1; 7 bases map to TRBD2. This CDR3 comprises 16 residues. Trimming took 1 base from V and 7 from J; bases not matched to a gene: 10. CDR1 is MNHEY, CDR2 SVGAGI, per germline. The CDR3 loop is CASSYWLAEKGNEQFF. The CDR3 DNA reads as TGTGCCAGCAGTTACTGGCTAGCGGAAAAGGGGAATGAGCAGTTCTTC.

This clone was seen only once. This chain connects TRBV9 to TRBJ2-1; tentative D call: TRBD1 (5 bases). The V gene lost 3 bases and the J gene lost 4 bases, with 20 bases spanning the gap. The CDR3 is made up of 17 amino acids. Looked up from germline, CDR1 is SGDLS and CDR2 is YYNGEE. CDR3 protein: CASSGSPRADGYNEQFF. CDR3 DNA sequence: TGTGCCAGCAGCGGATCCCCCAGGGCGGATGGATACAATGAGCAGTTCTTC. Full variable domain (outside the CDR3, taken from reference TRBV9 and TRBJ2-1): DSGVTQTPKHLITATGQRVTLRCSPRSGDLSVYWYQQSLDQGLQFLIQYYNGEERAKGNILERFSAQQFPDLHSELNLSSLELGDSALYFCASSGSPRADGYNEQFFGPGTRLTVL.

Comment on this clone: Other DNA sequences within the sample encode an identical CDR3. CDR3 region: CASSRTGWTDTQYF. The CDR3 coding sequence is TGTGCCAGCAGCCGGACAGGGTGGACAGATACGCAGTATTTT. The chain employs TRBV27 and TRBJ2-3, with 8 bases identical to TRBD1. Germline V gene lookup returns CDR1 MNHEY and CDR2 SMNVEV (reference sequence). The CDR3 length is 14 residues. Trimming removed 6 bases from V and 3 bases from J; junction bases left unmatched: 5.

This clone was detected ten times or more. V is TRBV15 and J is TRBJ2-7, with 8 bases identical to TRBD1. V lost 3 bases and J lost 5; bases outside the gene matches: 6. The CDR3 sequence is 14 residues long. In germline, CDR1 is LNHNV, CDR2 YYDKDF (reference sequence). The CDR3 nucleotides are TGTGCCACCAGCAGGTGGACAGGGCCCCACGAGCAGTACTTC. Translating gives CATSRWTGPHEQYF. The variable domain in full, with the rest retrieved from reference TRBV15 and TRBJ2-7, is DAMVIQNPRYQVTQFGKPVTLSCSQTLNHNVMYWYQQKSSQAPKLLFHYYDKDFNNEADTPDNFQSRRPNTSFCFLDIRSPGLGDTAMYLCATSRWTGPHEQYFGPGTRLTVT.

The CDR3 DNA reads TGTGCCAGCAGTTCCAACAGGGGCGGGAACACCATATATTTT. As protein: CASSSNRGGNTIYF. The chain has TRBV28 and TRBJ1-3, with TRBD1 identical over 7 bases. The germline CDR1 and CDR2 sequences are MDHEN and SYDVKM. CDR3 length: 14 residues. J lost 7 bases, V lost 4 bases, and 7 bases had no gene match.

In nucleotides, the CDR3 is TGCGCCAGCCACGAGACGGGATCGCCCTTCGCAGATGAGCAGTTCTTC. The encoded protein is CASHETGSPFADEQFF. The V and J genes are TRBV5-1 and TRBJ2-1; possibly TRBD2 for D (5 bases). Between the trimmed V and J ends, which lost 7 bases and 8 bases, there was a span of 25 bases. CDR3 size: 16 residues. CDR1 SGHRS and CDR2 YFSETQ come from the germline V gene.

This clone has only a few counts. V is TRBV28 and J is TRBJ1-2; no reliable D call. This CDR3 is 15 amino acids long. Per the germline V gene, CDR1 is MDHEN and CDR2 is SYDVKM. With 2 bases removed from V and 3 bases from J, the gap between germline ends came to 13 bases. Here the CDR3 reads CASSLGRRDYYGYTF. DNA of the CDR3: TGTGCCAGCAGTTTAGGCAGGCGGGATTACTATGGCTACACCTTC.

A single count supports this clone. The chain combines TRBV29-1 with TRBJ2-6, with TRBD2 matching 9 bases. The CDR3 is made up of 15 amino acids. The germline V gene has CDR1 SQVTM and CDR2 ANQGSEA. V trimming: 7 bases; J trimming: 3 bases; junction bases outside the gene matches: 7. For the CDR3, the DNA is TGCAGCGGTTCTAGCGGGAAGGGTGGGGCCAACGTCCTGACTTTC. Translated: CSGSSGKGGANVLTF.